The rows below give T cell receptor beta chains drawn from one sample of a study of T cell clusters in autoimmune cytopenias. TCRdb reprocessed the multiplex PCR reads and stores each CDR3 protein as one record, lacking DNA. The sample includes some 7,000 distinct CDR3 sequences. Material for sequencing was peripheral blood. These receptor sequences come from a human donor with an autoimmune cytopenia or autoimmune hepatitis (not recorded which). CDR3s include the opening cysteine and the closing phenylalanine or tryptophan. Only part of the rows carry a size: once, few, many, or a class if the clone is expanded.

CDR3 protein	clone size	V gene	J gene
CASSRAPGQGSEQYF	NA	TRBV18	TRBJ2-7
CASTLRSGTSYNEQFF	NA	TRBV6-5	TRBJ2-1
CASSLGTGNTEAFF	NA	TRBV7-9	TRBJ1-1
CASSITANEQFF	NA	TRBV19	TRBJ2-1
CASSHGGVGGDEQYF	medium-sized	TRBV5-4	TRBJ2-7
CASSPPKRTSTDTQYF	NA	TRBV18	TRBJ2-3
CSVEDLAGGRVDTQYF	medium-sized	TRBV29-1	TRBJ2-3
CASSYGRDRAGQETQYF	NA	TRBV6-5	TRBJ2-5
CAWSLGTGSNQPQHF	NA	TRBV30	TRBJ1-5
CASSLGLAGTGELFF	NA	TRBV5-6	TRBJ2-2
CASGQGSHEQYF	NA	TRBV7-9	TRBJ2-7
CSVKTGSGGNEQFF	large	TRBV29-1	TRBJ2-1
CASSLRSAEKLFF	NA	TRBV27	TRBJ1-4
CASSRLLAGEQETQYF	medium-sized	TRBV13	TRBJ2-5
CASSLTSEAFF	NA	TRBV5-5	TRBJ1-1
CAIADPDISGGSTDTQYF	medium-sized	TRBV6-2/TRBV6-3	TRBJ2-3
CASSLTGRTTDTQYF	medium-sized	TRBV27	TRBJ2-3
CAWSQGDGRNQPQHF	NA	TRBV30	TRBJ1-5
CASSSQGALAETQYF	medium-sized	TRBV6-5	TRBJ2-5
CASSFTGNTDTQYF	NA	TRBV5-1	TRBJ2-3
CASSRGTGGTDTQYF	NA	TRBV4-3	TRBJ2-3
CASSSPGLAGVNTGELFF	NA	TRBV28	TRBJ2-2
CAVLGAGELFF	NA	TRBV6-5	TRBJ2-2